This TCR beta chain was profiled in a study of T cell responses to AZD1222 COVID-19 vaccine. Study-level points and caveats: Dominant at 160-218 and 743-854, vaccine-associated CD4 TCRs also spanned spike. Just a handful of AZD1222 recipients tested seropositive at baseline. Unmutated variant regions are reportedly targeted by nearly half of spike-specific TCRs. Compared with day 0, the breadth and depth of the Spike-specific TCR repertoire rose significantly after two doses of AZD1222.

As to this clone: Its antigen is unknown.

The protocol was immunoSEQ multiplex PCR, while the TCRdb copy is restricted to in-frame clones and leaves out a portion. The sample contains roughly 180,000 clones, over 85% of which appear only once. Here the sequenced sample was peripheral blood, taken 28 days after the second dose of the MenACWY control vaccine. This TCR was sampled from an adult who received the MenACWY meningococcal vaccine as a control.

The CDR3 loop is CASSLGWARGGQNEQFF. CDR3 in DNA: TGTGCCAGCAGCTTGGGCTGGGCGCGGGGGGGCCAGAATGAGCAGTTCTTC. The chain couples TRBV7-2 to TRBJ2-1; the match to TRBD2 covers 9 bases. Germline V CDR1 and CDR2: SGHTA, FQGNSA. Unmatched junction bases numbered 13, after V lost 3 bases and J lost 7 bases. The CDR3 totals 17 residues.